This note documents a single T cell receptor (beta chain) sequence. In its sample, this clonotype was seen a few times. What antigen it recognizes has not been identified. Within one base of it there is no much larger clone, and no base qualities were kept. This record belongs to a study of regulatory T cells in long-lasting Graves disease (dated by TCRdb to the early 2020s). A note on the overall study: Patients with newly diagnosed Graves' disease had been on antithyroid drugs for under 3 months. Persistent Graves' disease patients were compared with newly diagnosed Graves' disease patients by peripheral blood TCR sequencing and RNA sequencing. A total of some 35 samples underwent TCR sequencing, from some 13 patients with persistent Graves' disease and approximately 20 patients with newly diagnosed Graves' disease. The study was conducted in China and was registered as a clinical trial. The paper's findings and limits, for the study overall: The authors acknowledged the small sample size as a limitation that may reduce accuracy. TRBV28, TRBJ1-2 and TRBJ2-5 were preferentially used in persistent disease, while TRBV20-1 and TRBJ2-1 were favored in newly diagnosed disease. A larger number of public clonotypes was shared among persistent patients (2,741) than among newly diagnosed patients (roughly 930). Peripheral blood alone was examined, since thyroid tissue, which constituted the primary lesion, could not be accessed. Sequencing and analysis were limited to the TCR beta chain. Lower TCR Shannon entropy and fewer highly expanded clones were observed in persistent Graves' disease patients than in newly diagnosed patients, which suggested clonal expansion.

CDR1 and CDR2 are drawn from the germline V gene (reference sequence): DFQATT, SNEGSKA. From the cysteine through the phenylalanine, the CDR3 covers 15 amino acids. Only the CDR3 DNA is retained, 45 bases long and in frame from the first base. V is cut back by 0 bases and J by 7 bases, with 9 bases in the junction unmatched. In the paper's terms, the time point label means: newly diagnosed GD, antithyroid drugs for less than 3 months. For both TCR sequencing and RNA sequencing, RNA was extracted from PBMCs using TRIzol. The diagnosis of Graves' disease followed American Thyroid Association guidelines. Patients were recruited from an endocrinology department in Xi'an, China. From each patient, 7.5 to 10 milliliters of peripheral blood was collected into an EDTA anticoagulant tube. Ficoll Paque Plus density gradient separation was used to isolate PBMCs, and no further T cell sorting was performed. An Agilent 2100 Bioanalyzer and agarose gel were used to check RNA quality, and a NanoDrop 2000 was used to measure RNA concentration.

Libraries were made using multiplex PCR. The instrument given in TCRdb is Illumina HiSeq 4000. CDR3 regions were amplified by Arm-PCR with iRepertoire HTBI primers to construct TCR beta libraries. Before sequencing, the PCR products went through gel purification. The original methods were these. Gene usage analysis of CDR3 amino acid clonotypes used the roughly 60 TRBV and about 15 TRBJ segments found across samples. COPE and FqMerger were used to merge the filtered high-quality paired reads into contigs. Contigs were aligned with BLAST to IMGT TRBV, TRBD and TRBJ reference genes, and CDR3 was defined per IMGT. Any clonotype with a frequency above 0.1% was classified as a highly expanded clone. Shannon entropy served as the measure of repertoire diversity, while the Gini coefficient captured V-J evenness. Public clonotypes were defined as clonotypes shared by more than one individual. The public reads were quality trimmed at Q25 with fastp and then assembled into clones with MiXCR by TCRdb, keeping productive beta chains. Merged by CDR3 protein, the rows form single entries marked with the most common genes and DNA. For this entry, the V and J calls and clone size follow TCRdb and not the study's own pipeline. This sample holds more than 450,000 distinct CDR3 sequences; 12% were observed only once. The ten top clones hold around 9.3% of the sample.

Another study also made use of these data, one on T cells in Graves' hyperthyroidism and ophthalmopathy. Per the second study: Stable Graves' hyperthyroidism was defined as no progression to ophthalmopathy during 18 months of follow-up. The hyperthyroidism patients were between 18 and 65 years old and newly diagnosed, with a disease duration of less than 2 months. Any patient with an uncontrolled infection, another autoimmune disease, pregnancy or lactation was excluded. Diagnoses were established on the basis of clinical symptoms, serum thyroxine and TRAb, thyroid ultrasound, and orbital computed tomography. The TCR CDR3 was subjected to a first round of RT-PCR using the HTBI primer set and the Qiagen OneStep RT-PCR kit. Blood samples also contained most of the expanded thyroid clonotypes (frequency above 0.001), which suggests that blood repertoires may reflect thyroid immune responses. A 13 V-J signature model separated ophthalmopathy from stable hyperthyroidism, with nearly 90% sensitivity and about 81% specificity in cross-validation and 80%/75% in testing. During validation, the model predicted progression to ophthalmopathy a median of roughly six months ahead of onset, with approximately 71% sensitivity and less than 85% specificity. TCR V-J signatures able to tell the groups apart were searched for in a discovery cohort of 100 or so patients, of whom 40 to 45 had Graves' ophthalmopathy and roughly 57 had stable Graves' hyperthyroidism. Whether ophthalmopathy could be predicted prospectively was tested in an independent validation cohort made up of roughly 19 hyperthyroidism patients plus 17 patients who later progressed to ophthalmopathy. The 95 to 100 discovery patients were divided at random into training and test sets in a 7:3 ratio. In addition, the study compared T-cell repertoires in thyroid tissue and in blood from roughly 6 Graves' hyperthyroidism patients. After sampling, hyperthyroidism patients received methimazole starting at 30 mg daily, and ophthalmopathy patients received high-dose intravenous methylprednisolone. A second multiplex PCR round built the libraries, followed by size selection and purification. The libraries were sequenced on an Illumina HiSeq2000 using paired-end 100 bp reads. Raw data were processed with SOAPnuke, discarding reads with adapters, uncalled bases, mean Phred below 15, or no exact constant-primer or identifier match. COPE v1.2.5 was used to merge the high-quality paired reads, and each unique nucleotide sequence was defined as a clonotype. Clonotypes were aligned to IMGT TRBV, TRBD and TRBJ reference segments using MiTCR v1.1. Only V-J combinations with frequency above 0.0001, covering about 99% of repertoires, were analysed. The TCS score was defined as F50 (clonal expansion) divided by E x V (chaos), with BLOSUM62-based TCRdist calculated between CDR3 peptides within each V-J. Welch's t-statistics and random forest reduced around 510 V-J features to 10 to 15, which were used in a naive Bayes classifier (R e1071). No statistical method was used to set the sample size in advance, and investigators knew the group allocation. The paper reports TCR Vbeta CDR3 sequencing of roughly 140 peripheral blood samples: over 40 ophthalmopathy, over 70 hyperthyroidism and 17 progressor patients.

This TCR came from a woman aged 25 to 39 with Graves disease. Donor details come from another sample of the same person, matched by shared clones. The sequencing used peripheral blood mononuclear cells (PBMCs), collected at new diagnosis, from a patient treated with antithyroid drugs. The receptor chain draws on TRBV20-1 and TRBJ2-7, with 10 bases in between that match TRBD1. The nucleotide sequence is TGCAGTGCTAGAGACTCCGGGACAGGGGTAGGAGAGCAGTACTTC. Translated, this is CSARDSGTGVGEQYF.